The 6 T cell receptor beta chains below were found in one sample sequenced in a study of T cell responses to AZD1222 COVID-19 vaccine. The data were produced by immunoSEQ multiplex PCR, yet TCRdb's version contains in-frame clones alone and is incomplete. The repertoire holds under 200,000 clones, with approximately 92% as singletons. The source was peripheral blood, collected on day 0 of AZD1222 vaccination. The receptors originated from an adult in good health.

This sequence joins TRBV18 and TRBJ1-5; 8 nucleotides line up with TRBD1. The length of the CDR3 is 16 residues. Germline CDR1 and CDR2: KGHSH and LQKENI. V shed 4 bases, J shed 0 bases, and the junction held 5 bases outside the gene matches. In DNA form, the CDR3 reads TGTGCCAGCTCACTCCAGGGGGCTCATAGCAATCAGCCCCAGCATTTT. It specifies CASSLQGAHSNQPQHF.

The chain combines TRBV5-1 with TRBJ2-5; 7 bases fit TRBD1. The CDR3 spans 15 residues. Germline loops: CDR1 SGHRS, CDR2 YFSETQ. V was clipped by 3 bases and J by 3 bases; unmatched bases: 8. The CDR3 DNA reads TGCGCCAGCAGCTCCACCACAGGGGTAAAAGAGACCCAGTACTTC. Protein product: CASSSTTGVKETQYF. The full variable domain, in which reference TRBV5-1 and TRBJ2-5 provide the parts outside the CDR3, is KAGVTQTPRYLIKTRGQQVTLSCSPISGHRSVSWYQQTPGQGLQFLFEYFSETQRNKGNFPGRFSGRQFSNSRSEMNVSTLELGDSALYLCASSSTTGVKETQYFGPGTRLLVL.

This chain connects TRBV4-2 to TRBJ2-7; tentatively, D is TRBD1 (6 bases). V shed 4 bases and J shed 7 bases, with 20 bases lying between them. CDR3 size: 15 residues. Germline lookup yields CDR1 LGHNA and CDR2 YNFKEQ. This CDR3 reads CASSPLVQGQREQYF. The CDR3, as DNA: TGTGCCAGCAGCCCCCTTGTACAGGGACAACGGGAGCAGTACTTC.

In DNA form, the CDR3 reads TGTGCCAGTAGTATCGACGGGCGCCGCACAGATACGCAGTATTTT. Translating it yields CASSIDGRRTDTQYF. J is TRBJ2-3 and V is TRBV19; no definite D call. V shed 3 bases and J shed 1 base, with 11 bases lying between them. Looked up from germline, CDR1 is LNHDA and CDR2 is SQIVND (reference sequence). This CDR3 has 15 residues.

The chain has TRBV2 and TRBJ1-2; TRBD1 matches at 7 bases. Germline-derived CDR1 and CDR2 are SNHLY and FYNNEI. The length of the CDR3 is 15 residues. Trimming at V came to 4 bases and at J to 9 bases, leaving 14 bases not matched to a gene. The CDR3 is CASSVRETGSRSYTF. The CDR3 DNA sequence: TGTGCCAGCAGTGTTAGGGAGACAGGGAGTAGAAGCTACACCTTC.

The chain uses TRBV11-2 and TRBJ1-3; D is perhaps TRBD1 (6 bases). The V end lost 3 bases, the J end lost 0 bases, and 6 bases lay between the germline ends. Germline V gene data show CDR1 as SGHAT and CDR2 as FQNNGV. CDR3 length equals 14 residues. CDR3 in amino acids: CASSLGASGNTIYF. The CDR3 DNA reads TGTGCCAGCAGCTTGGGGGCCTCTGGAAACACCATATATTTT.